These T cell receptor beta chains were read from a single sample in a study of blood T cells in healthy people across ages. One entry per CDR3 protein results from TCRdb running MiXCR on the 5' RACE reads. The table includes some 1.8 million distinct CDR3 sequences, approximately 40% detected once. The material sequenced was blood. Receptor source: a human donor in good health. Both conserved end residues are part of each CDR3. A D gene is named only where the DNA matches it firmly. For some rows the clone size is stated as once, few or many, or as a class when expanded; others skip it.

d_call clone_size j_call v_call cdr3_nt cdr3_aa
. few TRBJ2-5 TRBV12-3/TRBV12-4 TGTGCCAGCAGTTTCACTTTTTCACTTGAGCAGTACTTC CASSFTFSLEQYF
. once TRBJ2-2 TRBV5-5 TGTGCCAGCAGCTTGAGGCACCGTCCGGGGGACGGGGAGCTGTTTTTT CASSLRHRPGDGELFF
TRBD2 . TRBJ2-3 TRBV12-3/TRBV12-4 TGTGCCAGCAGTTTTCCAGCGGGGGGGAATTTAGATACGCGGTATTTT CASSFPAGGNLDTRYF
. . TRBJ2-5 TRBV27 TGTGCCAGCAGTCGAATTATTCTTGGTCAGGGGATGGAGACCCAGTACTTC CASSRIILGQGMETQYF
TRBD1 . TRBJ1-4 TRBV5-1 TGCGCCAGCAGCTCTTCCCCGACAGGGGCTAATGAAAAACTGTTTTTT CASSSSPTGANEKLFF
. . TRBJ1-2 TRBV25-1 TGTGCCAGCAGTGAAAGTCCGACAGGCGAACGCTACACCTTC CASSESPTGERYTF
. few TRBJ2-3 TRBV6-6 TGTGCCAGCAGAGGGACAAGCCTAAGGGGCACAGATACGCAGTATTTT CASRGTSLRGTDTQYF
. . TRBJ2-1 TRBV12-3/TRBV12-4 TGTGCCAGCGCCAACGATGAGCAGTTCTTC CASANDEQFF
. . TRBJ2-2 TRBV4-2 TGTGCCAGCAGCCAACCCCGGGACTCTTCCTTGGGGGAGCTGTTTTTT CASSQPRDSSLGELFF
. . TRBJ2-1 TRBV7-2 TGTGCCAGCTTAAGGGTTCCCCACAGTGAGCAGTTCTTC CASLRVPHSEQFF
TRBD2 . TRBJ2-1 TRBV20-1 TGCAGTGCTAGAGTCCCCCACACCTTAGCGGGGGGCCACAATGAGCAGTTCTTC CSARVPHTLAGGHNEQFF
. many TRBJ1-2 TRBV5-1 TGCGCCAGCAGCTTGGGACAGTCACTCGGCTATGGCTACACCTTC CASSLGQSLGYGYTF
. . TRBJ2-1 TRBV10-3 TGTGCCATCAGTGAGTCCCTTGGGCTAGCTTACGATGAGCAGTTCTTC CAISESLGLAYDEQFF
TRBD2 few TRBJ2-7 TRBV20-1 TGCAGTGCTAACGGGAGGGCGGGACGCTACGAGCAGTACTTC CSANGRAGRYEQYF
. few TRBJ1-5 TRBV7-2 TGTGCCAGCAGCTCCGACTTGAGACAGCCCCAGCATTTT CASSSDLRQPQHF
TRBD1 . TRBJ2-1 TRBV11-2 TGTGCTAGCAGCTTAGATCGGTTTATCGGACAGGAACAGTTCTTC CASSLDRFIGQEQFF
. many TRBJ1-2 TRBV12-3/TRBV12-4 TGTGCCAGCAGTTTAGCGGCCGTTAGGGGTGGCTACACCTTC CASSLAAVRGGYTF
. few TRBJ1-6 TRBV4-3 TGCGCCAGCAGCCAGGAACAGGGTCTGGGATCACCCCTCCACTTT CASSQEQGLGSPLHF
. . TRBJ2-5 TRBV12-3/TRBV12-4 TGTGCCGGCAGTTTTAGGCCGGTTACTGGGGAGACCCAGTACTTC CAGSFRPVTGETQYF
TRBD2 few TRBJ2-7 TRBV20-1 TGCAGTGCCAATAGCGGGGAAACCTACGAGCAGTACTTC CSANSGETYEQYF
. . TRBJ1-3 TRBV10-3 TGTGCCACCGGGGGAAGAACCACATTCTCTGGAAACACCATATATTTT CATGGRTTFSGNTIYF
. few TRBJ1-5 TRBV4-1 TGCGCCAGCAGCCAAGACAGGACCAATCAGCCCCAGCATTTT CASSQDRTNQPQHF
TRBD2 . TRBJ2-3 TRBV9 TGTGCCAGCAGCGTAGATGTAGCGGGGCACACAGATACGCAGTATTTT CASSVDVAGHTDTQYF
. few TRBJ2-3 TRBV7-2 TGTGCCAGCAGCTTCCTTGGGTCCCACACAGATACGCAGTATTTT CASSFLGSHTDTQYF
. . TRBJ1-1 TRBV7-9 TGTGCCAGCAGCTTCACAGGGCTGAACACTGAAGCTTTCTTT CASSFTGLNTEAFF